This section outlines one T cell receptor (beta chain) sequence together with its context. What it recognizes is unknown. These data come from a study of tumor-infiltrating lymphocytes in primary liver carcinoma. Study overall: Tumors were staged T1-T3 N0M0 and measured about 4.2 to 10 cm across.

Each 20-30 mg portion of unsorted bulk tissue served as the source for co-extraction of RNA and DNA. Chronic HBV infection was present, with no prior treatment. Study results and limitations: For tumor-adjacent and tumor-blood pairs, overlap was less than that seen for tumor region pairs.

Reverse transcription of 500 ng total RNA with a constant-region primer produced TCR beta cDNA. ARM-PCR, slightly modified, supplied the TCR beta libraries through three nested multiplex PCR rounds. The first two PCR rounds used TRBV1-TRBV30 primers with a Cbeta primer, 10 cycles each. Each CDR3 protein is one row after TCRdb ran MiXCR on the multiplex PCR reads. The table has more than 95,000 distinct CDR3 sequences, roughly four fifths seen once. The CDR3 extends over 14 amino acids. V gave up 6 bases and J gave up 4 bases, with 17 bases separating them. Per the germline V gene, CDR1 is SGHNT and CDR2 is YYREEE (reference sequence).

J is TRBJ2-7 and V is TRBV5-4, with D perhaps TRBD2 (6 bases). The receptor was derived from a man aged 35 to 55 with primary liver carcinoma and hepatitis B virus infection. Sequencing used liver tumor tissue from sampling region 3. The subset was: tumor region T3, left-lateral pole. This chain's CDR3 is CASNSRDFPYEQYF. The DNA of the CDR3 is TGTGCCAGCAACTCAAGGGACTTCCCATACGAGCAGTACTTC. The complete variable domain, with remaining parts taken from reference TRBV5-4 and TRBJ2-7, reads ETGVTQSPTHLIKTRGQQVTLRCSSQSGHNTVSWYQQALGQGPQFIFQYYREEENGRGNFPPRFSGLQFPNYSSELNVNALELDDSALYLCASNSRDFPYEQYFGPGTRLTVT.